This T cell receptor (beta chain) originates from a study of regulatory T cells in long-lasting Graves disease (dated by TCRdb to about 2021). A note on the overall study: In the newly diagnosed Graves' disease group, patients had been taking antithyroid drugs for less than 3 months. A total of about 33 samples underwent TCR sequencing: about 13 from persistent and around 20 from newly diagnosed Graves' disease patients. The study was registered as a clinical trial and conducted in China. This study used TCR sequencing and RNA sequencing of peripheral blood to compare persistent Graves' disease patients against newly diagnosed Graves' disease patients.

The table lists this clonotype with many counts. No antigen is known for it. Within one base of it there is no much larger clone, and no base qualities were kept. The sample's time point label, decoded: newly diagnosed GD, antithyroid drugs for less than 3 months. For both TCR sequencing and RNA sequencing, RNA was extracted from PBMCs in TRIzol. The diagnosis of Graves' disease followed American Thyroid Association guidelines. Patients were recruited from an endocrinology department in Xi'an, China. Each patient gave approximately 10 milliliters of peripheral blood, collected in an EDTA anticoagulant tube. Ficoll Paque Plus density gradient separation was used to isolate PBMCs, and no additional T cell sorting was done. An Agilent 2100 Bioanalyzer and agarose gel were used to assess RNA quality, and a NanoDrop 2000 was used to measure RNA concentration. Points the paper makes about the study in general: As a limitation, the authors acknowledged that the small sample size may reduce accuracy. Compared with newly diagnosed patients, patients with persistent Graves' disease had lower TCR Shannon entropy and fewer highly expanded clones, which suggests clonal expansion. Sequencing and analysis were limited to the TCR beta chain. Patients with persistent disease shared more public clonotypes (approximately 2,500) than newly diagnosed patients did (966). TRBV28, TRBJ1-2 and TRBJ2-5 were preferentially used in persistent disease, while TRBV20-1 and TRBJ2-1 were favored in newly diagnosed disease. Only peripheral blood was studied, because thyroid tissue, the primary lesion, was inaccessible.

Trimming costs V 2 bases and J 4 bases, and their ends lie 10 bases apart. The CDR3 contains 14 residues, cysteine and phenylalanine counted. Here the CDR3 DNA is all that survives: 42 bases in frame from base 1. The germline V gene sets CDR1 to KGHSH and CDR2 to LQKENI. Preparation of the library involved multiplex PCR. The data were produced on an Illumina HiSeq 4000. CDR3 regions were amplified by Arm-PCR with iRepertoire HTBI primers to construct TCR beta libraries. PCR products were gel purified before sequencing. The authors processed their data as follows. A total of some 60 TRBV and 14 TRBJ segments were identified across samples and were used for gene usage analysis of CDR3 amino acid clonotypes. COPE and FqMerger were used to merge the filtered high-quality paired reads into contigs. Contigs were aligned with BLAST to IMGT TRBV, TRBD and TRBJ reference genes, and CDR3 was defined per IMGT. Clonotypes above 0.1% frequency were classified as highly expanded clones. Shannon entropy served as the measure of repertoire diversity, while the Gini coefficient captured V-J evenness. A clonotype was considered public if more than one individual shared it. TCRdb itself trimmed the public reads at Q25 with fastp, ran MiXCR and retained productive beta chains. Here each entry gathers all rows of one CDR3 protein and keeps the most common genes and DNA. TCRdb, not the authors, supplied the V and J calls. This sample holds about 240,000 distinct CDR3 sequences; 20% were observed only once. Clones ranked in the top ten supply around 14% of the sample.

The clonotype originates from a female donor with Graves disease. This chain joins TRBV18 to TRBJ2-3; TRBD1 is perhaps the D gene, given 5 matching bases. The specimen comprised peripheral blood mononuclear cells (PBMCs), sampled at new diagnosis, from a patient treated with antithyroid drugs. The bases are TGTGCCAGCTCACCAAGGGGCATGGCAGATACGCAGTATTTT. This codes for CASSPRGMADTQYF.